This record concerns one T cell receptor (beta chain) sequence. Its specificity is unknown. The sample belongs to a study of T-cell reconstitution after alpha-beta-depleted transplantation in children. Unique molecular identifiers tagged the TCRbeta library. MiXCR, applied by TCRdb to the PCR reads, yields one record per CDR3 protein. This sample yields some 450,000 distinct CDR3 sequences, of which over 40% are seen a single time; around 29% belongs to the top ten. With 0 bases removed from V and 3 bases from J, the gap between germline ends came to 10 bases. The germline V gene has CDR1 SGHRS and CDR2 YFSETQ. The CDR3 has 15 amino acids. Notes on the study in general: After one year, T-cell counts and TCRbeta diversity mostly came from new T cells. Several patients had high TCRbeta diversity at day 60; it came from surviving recipient T cells and thymic progenitors. Several hundred expanded graft clones reportedly were the source of alpha-beta T cells about two months after transplant.

The sequencing here drew on PBMCs, taken before TCRalphabeta/CD19-depleted stem cell transplant. The chain joins TRBV5-1 to TRBJ2-1; TRBD2 might be the D (5 bases). The sequence was obtained from a girl aged 2 to 10 with aplastic anemia, due to receive a stem cell transplant. CDR3 residues: CASSLVSGLYNEQFF. In DNA form, the CDR3 reads TGCGCCAGCAGCTTGGTCAGCGGCCTCTACAATGAGCAGTTCTTC.